These 30 T cell receptor beta chains share one sample of origin, sequenced in a study of cytotoxic CD8 clonotypes in ibrutinib-treated CLL. Generated by immunoSEQ multiplex PCR, the TCRdb table keeps only in-frame clones and is missing some. The profile covers about 24,000 clones, with 65% to 80% appearing a single time and approximately 46% taken by the ten largest. The source material was PBMCs, sampled after 12 months of ibrutinib treatment. These receptors were taken from a human donor with chronic lymphocytic leukemia.

The chain carries TRBV18 and TRBJ1-1; 10 bases fit TRBD1. The germline CDR1 and CDR2 sequences are KGHSH and LQKENI. After removal of 2 bases from V and 10 bases from J, the junction contained 4 bases not matched to a gene. This CDR3 is built from 13 residues. The CDR3 protein is CASSPERQGAAFF. The CDR3 DNA follows: TGTGCCAGCTCACCAGAGAGACAGGGGGCAGCTTTCTTT.

The CDR3 is CASSGQGKSGETQYF. CDR3 in DNA: TGTGCCAGCAGCGGACAGGGGAAATCCGGAGAGACCCAGTACTTC. The V and J genes are TRBV27 and TRBJ2-5; 9 bases fit TRBD1. The CDR3 has 15 residues. Germline CDR1 reads MNHEY; CDR2 reads SMNVEV (reference sequence). V trimming: 6 bases; J trimming: 4 bases; junction bases outside the gene matches: 9.

This chain joins TRBV5-4 and TRBJ1-2, with D possibly TRBD1 on 6 matching bases. The V and J ends lost 4 bases and 4 bases respectively, with 14 bases between them. The CDR3 runs 14 residues. Germline assignment: CDR1 SGHNT and CDR2 YYREEE (reference sequence). The CDR3 DNA is TGTGCCAGCAGCCCCCGGGGGGGCGGCTATGGCTACACCTTC. As protein: CASSPRGGGYGYTF.

This clone occurred a few times. In DNA form, the CDR3 reads TGTGCCAGCAGTTGGGACAGGGGGCTTGAAGAGCAGTACTTC. Translation gives CASSWDRGLEEQYF. J is TRBJ2-7 and V is TRBV27; 12 bases fit TRBD1. Looked up from germline, CDR1 is MNHEY and CDR2 is SMNVEV (reference sequence). V lost 4 bases to trimming and J lost 7 bases; unmatched junction nucleotides: 5. The CDR3 spans 14 residues.

This sequence joins TRBV5-1 and TRBJ1-2, with TRBD1 as a possible D gene (5 bases). V lost 0 bases, J lost 5 bases, and 8 bases lay in between. Germline-derived CDR1 and CDR2 are SGHRS and YFSETQ. The CDR3 consists of 13 residues. CDR3 sequence (DNA): TGCGCCAGCAGCTTGGAGGGGAGGTATGGCTACACCTTC. Translating it yields CASSLEGRYGYTF.

This rearrangement joins TRBV5-1 to TRBJ1-2, with 8 positions matching TRBD1. Germline-derived CDR1 and CDR2 are SGHRS and YFSETQ. V shed 0 bases, J shed 2 bases, and the junction held 3 bases outside the gene matches. This CDR3 is 15 amino acids long. The CDR3 DNA follows: TGCGCCAGCAGCTTGGGGACAGGGAGAAACTATGGCTACACCTTC. Its protein product is CASSLGTGRNYGYTF.

V and J are TRBV5-6 and TRBJ2-2; D gene ambiguous. Germline CDR1 SGHDT, CDR2 YYEEEE. The CDR3 runs to 13 residues. The V and J ends lost 4 bases and 10 bases respectively, with 14 bases between them. The CDR3 DNA is TGTGCCAGCAGCCTCCGGACCCCGTCGGAGCTGTTTTTT. This gives the protein CASSLRTPSELFF.

This chain uses TRBV6-5 with TRBJ1-1, with 7 bases identical to TRBD1. The germline V gene encodes CDR1 MNHEY and CDR2 SVGAGI. This CDR3 is 14 amino acids long. Losses at the gene ends were 7 bases for V and 1 base for J; bases not matched to a gene: 6. The CDR3 reads CASTAGQTNTEAFF. CDR3 coding DNA: TGTGCCAGCACCGCGGGACAGACGAACACTGAAGCTTTCTTT.

The chain combines TRBV7-6 with TRBJ1-1, with D tentatively TRBD1 (6 bases). V was pared by 5 bases and J by 4 bases, with 11 bases between. Germline V gives CDR1 SGHVS, CDR2 FNYEAQ. The CDR3 contains 13 residues. The CDR3 DNA is TGTGCCAGCAGCCCAGGGGCGGTCACTGAAGCTTTCTTT. It is translated as CASSPGAVTEAFF.

The chain joins TRBV6-5 to TRBJ1-2, with D uncertain. This CDR3 is 13 amino acids long. The V end lost 0 bases, the J end lost 4 bases, and 6 bases lay between the germline ends. Germline V CDR1 and CDR2: MNHEY, SVGAGI. For the CDR3, the DNA is TGTGCCAGCAGTTACTCGGGTTTCTATGGCTACACCTTC. Encoded protein: CASSYSGFYGYTF.

This clone was counted only a few times. The DNA of the CDR3 is TGCGCCAGCAGCTTAGGGGACCTCACAGATACGCAGTATTTT. Residues: CASSLGDLTDTQYF. The chain carries TRBV5-1 and TRBJ2-3, with D perhaps matching TRBD1 or TRBD2 (5 bases each). Germline-derived CDR1 and CDR2 are SGHRS and YFSETQ. V lost 2 bases and J 2 bases, leaving 9 bases between the germline ends. The CDR3 has 14 residues.

This rearrangement joins TRBV5-4 to TRBJ2-5; 9 nucleotides align to TRBD2. Trimming removed 3 bases from V and 5 bases from J; junction bases left unmatched: 11. The CDR3 contains 16 residues. In germline, CDR1 is SGHNT, CDR2 YYREEE (reference sequence). Here the CDR3 reads CASSSPKREALETQYF. The CDR3 bases are TGTGCCAGCAGCTCACCCAAGCGGGAGGCATTGGAGACCCAGTACTTC.

The sample holds one count of this clone. V usage is TRBV5-1 and J usage is TRBJ2-3; no reliable D call. The V and J ends lost 4 bases and 1 base respectively, with 7 bases between them. Germline V gene sequence: CDR1 SGHRS, CDR2 YFSETQ. CDR3 length: 13 amino acids. DNA for the CDR3: TGCGCCAGCAGCCGGCTCGGCACAGATACGCAGTATTTT. This gives the protein CASSRLGTDTQYF.

The CDR3 loop reads CASSPQGTEAFF. The CDR3 region has the DNA TGTGCCAGCAGCCCACAGGGGACTGAAGCTTTCTTT. This rearrangement joins TRBV6-6 to TRBJ1-1; 7 bases are shared with TRBD1. The V gene end was trimmed by 6 bases and the J gene end by 5 bases; junction bases not matched to a gene: 3. Germline CDR1 reads MNHNY; CDR2 reads SVGAGI (reference sequence). The CDR3 runs 12 residues.

The rearrangement links TRBV28 to TRBJ2-7; 9 bases fit TRBD1. The germline V gene encodes CDR1 MDHEN and CDR2 SYDVKM. This CDR3 is 17 amino acids long. After removal of 5 bases from V and 3 bases from J, the junction contained 14 bases not matched to a gene. CDR3 loop: CASSPTGTGPINYEQYF. In DNA form, the CDR3 reads TGTGCCAGCAGTCCAACGGGGACAGGGCCAATAAACTACGAGCAGTACTTC.

V and J are TRBV6-5 and TRBJ2-1, with D possibly being TRBD2 (6 bases). This CDR3 is 16 amino acids long. Germline V CDR1 and CDR2: MNHEY, SVGAGI. V was trimmed by 1 base and J by 8 bases, leaving 18 bases between them. The CDR3 protein is CASSYLNGGWGYEQFF. The CDR3 coding sequence is TGTGCCAGCAGTTACTTGAACGGGGGTTGGGGGTATGAGCAGTTCTTC.

This clone appeared a few times. This chain's CDR3 is CSVELNYGYTF. CDR3 coding DNA: TGCAGCGTTGAGTTAAACTATGGCTACACCTTC. The chain links TRBV29-1 to TRBJ1-2; D uncertain. CDR1 is SQVTM and CDR2 is ANQGSEA in the germline V gene. V was pared by 3 bases and J by 2 bases, with 4 bases between. This CDR3 spans 11 amino acids.

This chain uses TRBV7-6 with TRBJ1-5, with 9 bases that match TRBD1. CDR1 and CDR2 from the germline V gene are SGHVS and FNYEAQ. The CDR3 covers 15 residues. V was pared by 3 bases and J by 6 bases, with 6 bases of the junction left unmatched. CDR3 in amino acids: CASSLGTGIGQPQHF. The CDR3 region has the DNA TGTGCCAGCAGCTTGGGGACAGGGATAGGTCAGCCCCAGCATTTT.

This clone was observed a single time. J is TRBJ2-7 and V is TRBV19; D tentatively fits TRBD1 or TRBD2 (5 bases each). The ends were cut back, 6 bases at V and 0 bases at J, with 15 bases in the middle. The germline gives CDR1 LNHDA, CDR2 SQIVND (reference sequence). This CDR3 region has 15 residues. The CDR3 sequence: CASSDKRGRSYEQYF. The CDR3 bases are TGTGCCAGTAGCGACAAGAGGGGACGCTCCTACGAGCAGTACTTC.

CDR3 residues: CASGPQDTEAFF. The CDR3, as DNA: TGTGCCAGCGGTCCCCAGGACACTGAAGCTTTCTTT. The J gene is TRBJ1-1, the V gene TRBV5-6; no firm D call. V lost 7 bases, J lost 3 bases, and 10 bases lay in between. From germline, CDR1 is SGHDT and CDR2 YYEEEE. The CDR3 length is 12 residues.

This chain joins TRBV6-5 and TRBJ2-1, with 8 positions matching TRBD2. V shed 4 bases and J 6 bases; nucleotides not matched to a gene: 5. The CDR3 runs 14 residues. Germline-derived CDR1 and CDR2 are MNHEY and SVGAGI. DNA for the CDR3: TGTGCCAGCAGTTCTCGGACTAGCCCCAATGAGCAGTTCTTC. It encodes CASSSRTSPNEQFF.

In the case of this clone: A far larger clone is only one base removed, so a read error is likely. This rearrangement joins TRBV5-6 to TRBJ2-5; 11 nucleotides align to TRBD2. The CDR3 spans 15 residues. Germline assignment: CDR1 SGHDT and CDR2 YYEEEE. CDR3 in amino acids: CATSLVAGGGETQYF. DNA of the CDR3: TGTGCCACCAGCTTGGTAGCGGGGGGGGGAGAGACCCAGTACTTC.

The gene calls are TRBV11-2 and TRBJ2-3, with 10 bases that match TRBD1. From germline, CDR1 is SGHAT and CDR2 FQNNGV. There are 16 residues in the CDR3. The junction had 6 bases not matched to a gene; V was cut back by 3 bases and J by 3 bases. The CDR3 spells CASSFRGTGVTDTQYF. In DNA form, the CDR3 reads TGTGCCAGCAGCTTTCGGGGGACAGGGGTAACAGATACGCAGTATTTT.

This sequence joins TRBV4-1 and TRBJ2-2, with D perhaps TRBD1 or TRBD2 (6 bases each). Trimming removed 4 bases at V and 3 bases at J, with 15 bases between. The CDR3 extends over 16 amino acids. CDR1 is MGHRA and CDR2 is YSYEKL in the germline V gene. CDR3 coding DNA: TGCGCCAGCAGCCCCCAGATGAGGGGGGACACCGGGGAGCTGTTTTTT. Encoded protein: CASSPQMRGDTGELFF.

This clone has only a few counts. This chain connects TRBV5-5 to TRBJ1-5; no clear D gene. Between the trimmed V and J ends, which lost 1 base and 4 bases, there was a span of 15 bases. Per germline, CDR1 SGHKS and CDR2 YYEKEE (reference sequence). The CDR3 spans 16 residues. The DNA for the CDR3 is TGTGCCAGCAGCTTGCGGCCCGCACAGTTAAATCAGCCCCAGCATTTT. Its translation: CASSLRPAQLNQPQHF.

V gene TRBV21-1 combines with J gene TRBJ1-5. TRBV21-1 is a recognized pseudogene. The CDR3 length is 19 residues. CDR3 amino acids: CASSPNPLGEGVQNQPQHF. The CDR3 DNA reads TGTGCCAGCAGCCCGAATCCTCTCGGGGAGGGGGTTCAAAATCAGCCCCAGCATTTT.

The chain joins TRBV25-1 to TRBJ2-2; D is unclear. Trimming took off 6 bases at V and 7 bases at J, with 15 bases between the two ends. Germline values: CDR1 MGHDK, CDR2 SYGVNS. CDR3 length equals 14 residues. CDR3 residues: CASRSRTVGGELFF. The DNA for the CDR3 is TGTGCCAGCAGAAGCAGGACGGTCGGCGGGGAGCTGTTTTTT.

The genes are TRBV7-8 and TRBJ2-2; TRBD1 matches 7 bases. Germline values: CDR1 SGHVS, CDR2 FQNEAQ. The CDR3 length is 14 residues. The V gene end was trimmed by 8 bases and the J gene end by 0 bases; junction bases not matched to a gene: 3. CDR3 protein: CASRGTANTGELFF. CDR3 coding DNA: TGTGCCAGCCGAGGGACAGCGAACACCGGGGAGCTGTTTTTT.

The V gene is TRBV7-9, the J gene TRBJ2-3, with D unresolved. Germline CDR1 is SEHNR and CDR2 is FQNEAQ (reference sequence). This CDR3 region has 15 residues. The germline V and J ends were trimmed by 1 base and 0 bases, with 8 bases remaining between them. The CDR3 is CASSLDGKSTDTQYF. The CDR3 DNA sequence: TGTGCCAGCAGCTTAGATGGCAAAAGCACAGATACGCAGTATTTT.

This clone was detected once. The junction shows a germline mismatch at one end, possibly a read error. The V call is TRBV10-1, the J call TRBJ2-6; a weak D match, TRBD1 (6 bases). The CDR3 contains 13 residues. The V gene's germline CDR1 is WNHNN and CDR2 SYGVQD (reference sequence). This CDR3 reads CASSESLIGTRSF. DNA of the CDR3: TGCGCCAGCAGTGAGTCGCTTATAGGGACAAGGTCTTTC.